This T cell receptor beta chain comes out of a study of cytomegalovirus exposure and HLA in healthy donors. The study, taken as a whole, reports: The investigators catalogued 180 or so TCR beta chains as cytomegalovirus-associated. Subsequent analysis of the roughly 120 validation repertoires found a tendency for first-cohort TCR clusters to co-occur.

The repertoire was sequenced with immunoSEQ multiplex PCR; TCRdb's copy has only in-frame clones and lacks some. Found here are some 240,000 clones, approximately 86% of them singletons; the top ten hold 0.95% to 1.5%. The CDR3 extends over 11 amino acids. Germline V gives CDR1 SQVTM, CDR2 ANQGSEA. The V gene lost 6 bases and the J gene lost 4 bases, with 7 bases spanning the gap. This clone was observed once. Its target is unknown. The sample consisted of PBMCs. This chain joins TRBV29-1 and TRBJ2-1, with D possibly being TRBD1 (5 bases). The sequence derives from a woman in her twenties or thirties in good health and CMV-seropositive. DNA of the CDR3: TGCAGCGTGGACAAATACAATGAGCAGTTCTTC. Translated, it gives CSVDKYNEQFF.